These 25 T cell receptor beta chains were sequenced from one sample in a study of T-cell memory formation after mild COVID-19. TCRdb passed the 5' RACE reads through MiXCR, listing each CDR3 protein once. The sample consists of approximately 260,000 distinct CDR3 sequences, more than 15% of them appearing once. Sequencing used PBMCs or a T cell subset sorted from them (not recorded which). These receptor sequences come from a man younger than 35 who had mild COVID-19 (a few samples of this study predate the infection). Cell type and time point are not known.

V usage is TRBV5-1 and J usage is TRBJ2-4; 9 nucleotides match TRBD1. This CDR3 has 13 amino acids. V lost 4 bases to trimming and J lost 8 bases; unmatched junction nucleotides: 4. The germline V gene has CDR1 SGHRS and CDR2 YFSETQ. CDR3 DNA sequence: TGCGCCAGCAGCCTAGACAGGGGGGACATTCAGTACTTC. The encoded protein is CASSLDRGDIQYF.

The chain joins TRBV6-2 or TRBV6-3 to TRBJ2-6; weak D call: TRBD1 (6 bases). The CDR3 contains 19 residues. Trimming stripped 6 bases from V and 0 bases from J, with 21 bases between. Germline-derived CDR1 and CDR2 are MNHEY and SVGEGT. As DNA, the CDR3 is TGTGCCAGCAGCACCGACAGGCTATTAGCGCACTCTGGGGCCAACGTCCTGACTTTC. It specifies CASSTDRLLAHSGANVLTF.

On this clonotype itself: This could be a read error, since a much larger clone is one nucleotide away. The chain is built from TRBV5-1 and TRBJ1-1, with D hard to call. The CDR3 extends over 14 amino acids. Germline lookup yields CDR1 SGHRS and CDR2 YFSETQ. V dropped 1 base and J dropped 1 base, with 8 bases sitting between them. The CDR3: CASSLWQANTEAFF. The CDR3 DNA follows: TGCGCCAGCAGCTTGTGGCAGGCGAACACTGAAGCTTTCTTT.

This clonotype was picked up many times. The chain joins TRBV12-3 or TRBV12-4 to TRBJ1-5; D ambiguous. CDR3 length equals 13 residues. V lost 2 bases and J 3 bases, leaving 5 bases between the germline ends. CDR3 sequence (DNA): TGTGCCAGCAGTTTACAGCCCAATCAGCCCCAGCATTTT. Amino acids: CASSLQPNQPQHF.

The genes are TRBV11-2 and TRBJ1-6; D uncertain. V was trimmed by 6 bases and J by 2 bases, leaving 17 bases between them. The germline gives CDR1 SGHAT, CDR2 FQNNGV. The CDR3 consists of 17 residues. For the CDR3, the DNA is TGTGCCAGCAGGCCGAGTTTATTGGGTGCCTATAATTCACCCCTCCACTTT. This gives the protein CASRPSLLGAYNSPLHF.

About this clonotype itself: This may be a read error, as it is one base from a much larger clone. The V gene is TRBV18, the J gene TRBJ2-3; the D is unclear. This CDR3 contains 14 residues. Germline values: CDR1 KGHSH, CDR2 LQKENI. V was clipped by 8 bases and J by 6 bases, with 18 bases between them. The DNA of the CDR3 is TGTGCCAGCGCAATAAGCAGCCGCTCGGATACGCAGTATTTT. Translated: CASAISSRSDTQYF. Filled out from reference TRBV18 and TRBJ2-3, the complete variable domain reads NAGVMQNPRHLVRRRGQEARLRCSPMKGHSHVYWYRQLPEEGLKFMVYLQKENIIDESGMPKERFSAEFPKEGPSILRIQQVVRGDSAAYFCASAISSRSDTQYFGPGTRLTVL.

The V gene is TRBV12-3 or TRBV12-4, the J gene TRBJ1-2; D remains unclear. The CDR3 loop spans 14 amino acids. V lost 2 bases, J lost 0 bases, and 7 bases lay in between. The CDR3 coding sequence is TGTGCCAGCAGTTTATTGGTTACTAACTATGGCTACACCTTC. Amino acid sequence: CASSLLVTNYGYTF.

This clonotype has more than one count but fewer than ten. The CDR3 region is CASSQAFGTNYGYTF. CDR3 in DNA: TGTGCCAGCAGCCAAGCTTTCGGGACCAACTATGGCTACACCTTC. The chain joins TRBV14 to TRBJ1-2; TRBD1 is a possible D gene (5 bases). Germline V gene lookup returns CDR1 SGHDN and CDR2 FVKESK. V shed 1 base and J shed 2 bases, with 11 bases lying between them. This CDR3 contains 15 residues. The whole variable domain, remainder taken from reference TRBV14 and TRBJ1-2, is EAGVTQFPSHSVIEKGQTVTLRCDPISGHDNLYWYRRVMGKEIKFLLHFVKESKQDESGMPNNRFLAERTGGTYSTLKVQPAELEDSGVYFCASSQAFGTNYGYTFGSGTRLTVV.

The chain uses TRBV7-6 and TRBJ1-2; D is undetermined. This CDR3 is built from 13 residues. Germline V CDR1 and CDR2: SGHVS, FNYEAQ. Trimming cost V 5 bases and J 4 bases, with 11 bases left between them. The CDR3 loop reads CASSQVGGYGYTF. The CDR3, as DNA: TGTGCCAGCAGCCAGGTTGGCGGCTATGGCTACACCTTC.

J is TRBJ2-7 and V is TRBV4-1; the D is unclear. The CDR3 covers 17 residues. V gave up 0 bases and J gave up 1 base, with 16 bases separating them. CDR1 and CDR2 from the germline V gene are MGHRA and YSYEKL. In DNA, the CDR3 is TGCGCCAGCAGCCAAGATCCCACCAGTTCGGCGTCCTACGAGCAGTACTTC. Translation: CASSQDPTSSASYEQYF.

This clonotype was seen more than once but under ten times. V usage is TRBV7-9 and J usage is TRBJ2-1; TRBD2 agrees at 8 bases. Trimming removed 5 bases from V and 7 bases from J; junction bases left unmatched: 4. The CDR3 runs 13 residues. The V gene's germline CDR1 is SEHNR and CDR2 FQNEAQ (reference sequence). CDR3 region: CASSLPGGNEQFF. The CDR3 DNA reads as TGTGCCAGCAGCCTCCCGGGGGGGAATGAGCAGTTCTTC. Looking up the rest from reference TRBV7-9 and TRBJ2-1 gives the full variable domain: DTGVSQNPRHKITKRGQNVTFRCDPISEHNRLYWYRQTLGQGPEFLTYFQNEAQLEKSRLLSDRFSAERPKGSFSTLEIQRTEQGDSAMYLCASSLPGGNEQFFGPGTRLTVL.

The chain combines TRBV5-1 with TRBJ2-7; TRBD1 might be the D (5 bases). Deletions cut 1 base from V and 5 bases from J, with 10 bases between. This CDR3 has 13 amino acids. Germline CDR1 is SGHRS and CDR2 is YFSETQ. CDR3: CASSLSGIDEQYV. In DNA, the CDR3 is TGCGCCAGCAGCTTGTCAGGGATCGACGAGCAGTACGTC.

The chain links TRBV18 to TRBJ1-5; D unresolved. Deletions cut 3 bases from V and 2 bases from J, with 5 bases between. Per the germline V gene, CDR1 is KGHSH and CDR2 is LQKENI. The CDR3 contains 13 residues. CDR3 loop: CASSPHRNQPQHF. In nucleotides, the CDR3 is TGTGCCAGCTCACCGCATCGCAATCAGCCCCAGCATTTT.

This clonotype turned up a few times. The J gene is TRBJ2-5, the V gene TRBV6-6; TRBD1 matches at 7 bases. This CDR3 is 14 amino acids long. Germline CDR1 is MNHNY and CDR2 is SVGAGI (reference sequence). V lost 2 bases and J lost 3; bases outside the gene matches: 3. CDR3 in amino acids: CASSYTGQKETQYF. Written as DNA, the CDR3 is TGTGCCAGCAGTTACACGGGACAGAAAGAGACCCAGTACTTC.

This clonotype was observed a handful of times. The chain's CDR3 is CASSLTSTGANVLTF. The CDR3 DNA reads as TGTGCCAGCAGCCTAACTAGTACTGGGGCCAACGTCCTGACTTTC. The chain joins TRBV6-5 to TRBJ2-6; D perhaps matches TRBD2 (5 bases). V shed 6 bases and J shed 2 bases, with 11 bases lying between them. The CDR3 spans 15 residues. CDR1 and CDR2 from the germline V gene are MNHEY and SVGAGI.

This clonotype was counted only a few times. The chain carries TRBV12-3 or TRBV12-4 and TRBJ2-2, with 12 bases matching TRBD1. There are 16 residues in the CDR3. V gave up 5 bases and J gave up 6 bases; unmatched junction bases: 7. CDR3 in amino acids: CASSRGDRGLAGELFF. The CDR3 DNA reads as TGTGCCAGCAGTAGGGGGGACAGGGGGCTTGCCGGGGAGCTGTTTTTT.

V gene TRBV5-1 combines with J gene TRBJ2-7, with 9 positions matching TRBD1. CDR1 is SGHRS and CDR2 is YFSETQ in the germline V gene. Trimming took 5 bases from V and 3 from J; bases not matched to a gene: 12. This CDR3 is built from 16 residues. In DNA form, the CDR3 reads TGCGCCAGCAGTCGGGGTGGGACAGGGAACGTCTACGAGCAGTACTTC. Translation: CASSRGGTGNVYEQYF.

This rearrangement joins TRBV7-8 to TRBJ2-3; the D gene could be TRBD1 or TRBD2 (5 bases each). This CDR3 spans 18 amino acids. V lost 8 bases and J 0 bases, leaving 24 bases between the germline ends. CDR1 is SGHVS, CDR2 FQNEAQ, per germline. CDR3: CASQALGVKARSTDTQYF. The CDR3 coding sequence is TGTGCCAGCCAAGCTTTGGGGGTAAAGGCGAGGAGCACAGATACGCAGTATTTT.

In this sample, this clonotype turned up a few times. The V call is TRBV6-5, the J call TRBJ2-3, with unresolved D. The CDR3 totals 13 residues. V was trimmed by 3 bases and J by 4 bases, leaving 8 bases between them. Per the germline V gene, CDR1 is MNHEY and CDR2 is SVGAGI. The chain's CDR3 is CASSYFAADTQYF. CDR3 in DNA: TGTGCCAGCAGTTATTTCGCGGCAGATACGCAGTATTTT.

This clonotype was observed a handful of times. The V and J genes are TRBV6-5 and TRBJ2-3; D call uncertain. The CDR3 extends over 14 amino acids. The V and J ends lost 4 bases and 1 base respectively, with 9 bases between them. The germline CDR1 and CDR2 sequences are MNHEY and SVGAGI. CDR3 sequence reads: CASSSPARTDTQYF. CDR3 bases: TGTGCCAGCAGTTCCCCGGCCCGCACAGATACGCAGTATTTT.

The chain has TRBV12-3 or TRBV12-4 and TRBJ2-1; 7 bases agree with TRBD2. J was trimmed by 5 bases and V by 5 bases; bases with no gene match: 12. The CDR3 covers 16 residues. The CDR3 sequence: CASSRVGGVLHNEQFF. CDR3 in DNA: TGTGCCAGCAGTAGGGTTGGGGGGGTGTTACACAATGAGCAGTTCTTC.

The chain uses TRBV12-3 or TRBV12-4 and TRBJ2-4; D may correspond to TRBD1 or TRBD2 (6 bases each). This CDR3 region has 15 residues. V lost 6 bases to trimming and J lost 4 bases, with 16 bases between them. The CDR3 DNA reads TGTGCCAGCAGCCTTGAGGGGGACTTAAAAAACATTCAGTACTTC. Encoded protein: CASSLEGDLKNIQYF.

The chain is built from TRBV7-2 and TRBJ2-5; maybe TRBD1 (5 bases). Trimming took 10 bases from V and 2 from J, leaving 26 bases between them. This CDR3 is 17 amino acids long. Germline loops: CDR1 SGHTA, CDR2 FQGNSA. CDR3 loop: CATRLGLGRLRQETQYF. The CDR3 region has the DNA TGTGCCACCCGCCTGGGGTTGGGGCGGCTACGTCAAGAGACCCAGTACTTC.

This clonotype was found a few times. The rearrangement joins TRBV15 to TRBJ2-3; tentatively, D is TRBD1 or TRBD2 (5 bases each). V gave up 1 base and J gave up 5 bases, with 10 bases separating them. This CDR3 comprises 14 residues. Looked up from germline, CDR1 is LNHNV and CDR2 is YYDKDF (reference sequence). The CDR3 sequence is CATSRVGAGDTQYF. CDR3 in DNA: TGTGCCACCAGCAGAGTAGGGGCGGGAGATACGCAGTATTTT.

The sample holds a few counts of this clonotype. J is TRBJ1-2 and V is TRBV9, with no clear D. V was clipped by 0 bases and J by 4 bases, with 10 bases between them. In germline, CDR1 is SGDLS, CDR2 YYNGEE. The CDR3 has 14 residues. The CDR3 is CASSVETDPYGYTF. Here the CDR3 DNA reads TGTGCCAGCAGCGTAGAGACCGACCCCTATGGCTACACCTTC.